Described below is a single T cell receptor (beta chain) sequence and its context. Its antigen is as yet unknown. This sample was included in a study of a mutant IDH1 vaccine in newly diagnosed glioma. About the research overall: Patients previously underwent radiotherapy, temozolomide, or both, and most underwent both.

Time point meaning: week 23, last vaccination. Every vaccination contained 300 ug of the mutant IDH1 20-mer peptide and was paired with topical imiquimod. Diagnosis in the donors showed new WHO grade 3 or 4 astrocytomas that were IDH1-mutant and ATRX-lost. The CDR3 is 15 amino acids. Between the trimmed V and J ends, which lost 3 bases and 2 bases, there was a span of 11 bases. Germline CDR1 and CDR2: SGDLS and YYNGEE. Data came from immunoSEQ multiplex PCR; TCRdb stores just in-frame clones and leaves some out. The data show around 41,000 clones, around 79% seen once. Study results and limitations: Vaccine-induced immune responses occurred in roughly 94% of patients.

The starting material was PBMCs, obtained from a glioma patient whose treatment included an IDH1 peptide vaccine. The clonotype was recovered from a woman aged 40 to 55 with glioma. Some clones in this sample may be carry-over from other donors' samples. The chain carries TRBV9 and TRBJ2-2, with D possibly matching TRBD2 (5 bases). DNA for the CDR3: TGTGCCAGCAGCGAGAGGGCCATAAACACCGGGGAGCTGTTTTTT. This gives the protein CASSERAINTGELFF.